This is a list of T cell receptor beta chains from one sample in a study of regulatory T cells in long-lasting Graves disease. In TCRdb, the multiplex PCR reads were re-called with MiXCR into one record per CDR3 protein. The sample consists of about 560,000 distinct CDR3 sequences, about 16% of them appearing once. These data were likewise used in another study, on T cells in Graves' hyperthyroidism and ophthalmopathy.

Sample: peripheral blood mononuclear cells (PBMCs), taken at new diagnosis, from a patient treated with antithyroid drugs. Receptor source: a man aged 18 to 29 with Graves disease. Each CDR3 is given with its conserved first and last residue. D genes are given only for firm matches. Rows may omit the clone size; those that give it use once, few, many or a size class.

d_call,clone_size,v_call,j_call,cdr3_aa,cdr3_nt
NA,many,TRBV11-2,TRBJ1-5,CASSSNQPQHF,TGTGCCAGCAGCAGCAATCAGCCCCAGCATTTT
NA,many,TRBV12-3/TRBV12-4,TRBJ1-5,CASSTRGNQPQHF,TGTGCCAGCAGCACACGGGGCAATCAGCCCCAGCATTTT
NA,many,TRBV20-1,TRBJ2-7,CSASPRVHEQYF,TGCAGTGCTAGCCCAAGGGTTCACGAGCAGTACTTC
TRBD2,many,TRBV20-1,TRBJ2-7,CSARAGLAVWGEQYF,TGCAGTGCTAGAGCCGGACTAGCGGTTTGGGGCGAGCAGTACTTC
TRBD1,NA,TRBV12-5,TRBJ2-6,CASGLWTGESSGANVLTF,TGTGCTAGTGGTTTGTGGACAGGAGAAAGCTCTGGGGCCAACGTCCTGACTTTC
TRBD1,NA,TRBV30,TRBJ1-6,CAWKGQPVADNSPLHF,TGTGCCTGGAAGGGACAGCCAGTAGCTGATAATTCACCCCTCCACTTT
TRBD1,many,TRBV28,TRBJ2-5,CASSQSTGPQETQYF,TGTGCCAGCAGCCAATCGACAGGGCCCCAAGAGACCCAGTACTTC
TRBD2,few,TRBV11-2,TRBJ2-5,CASSPWTSSQIETQYF,TGTGCCAGCAGCCCCTGGACTAGCAGTCAAATAGAGACCCAGTACTTC
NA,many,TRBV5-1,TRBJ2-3,CASSLGQGNADTQYF,TGCGCCAGCAGCTTGGGTCAGGGGAACGCAGATACGCAGTATTTT
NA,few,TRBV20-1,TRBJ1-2,CSASGGRGLRHYGYTF,TGCAGTGCTAGCGGGGGGCGAGGCCTTCGACACTATGGCTACACCTTC
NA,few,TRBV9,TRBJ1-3,CASSVAPGAGNTIYF,TGTGCCAGCAGCGTAGCTCCGGGGGCCGGAAACACCATATATTTT
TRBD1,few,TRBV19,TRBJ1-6,CASSAATRGVNSPLHF,TGTGCCAGTAGTGCAGCAACCAGGGGGGTTAATTCACCCCTCCACTTT
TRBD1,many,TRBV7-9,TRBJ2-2,CASSTDRGGTGELFF,TGTGCCAGCAGTACCGACAGGGGAGGAACCGGGGAGCTGTTTTTT
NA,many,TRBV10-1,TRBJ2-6,CASNGRQGSPGANVLTF,TGCGCCAGCAACGGGAGACAGGGCTCTCCCGGGGCCAACGTCCTGACTTTC
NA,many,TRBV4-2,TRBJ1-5,CASSQPGQLSNQPQHF,TGTGCCAGCAGCCAGCCCGGACAACTTAGCAATCAGCCCCAGCATTTT
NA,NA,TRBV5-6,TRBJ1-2,CASSSVGSEGGYTF,TGTGCCAGCAGCTCCGTCGGATCTGAGGGGGGCTACACCTTC
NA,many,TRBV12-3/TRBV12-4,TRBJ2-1,CASSIDSSYNEQFF,TGTGCCAGCAGCATCGACAGCTCCTACAATGAGCAGTTCTTC
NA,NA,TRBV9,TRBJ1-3,CASSATSGGNTIYF,TGTGCCAGCAGCGCGACATCAGGTGGAAACACCATATATTTT
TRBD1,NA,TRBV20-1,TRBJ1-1,CSARKGGNAEAFF,TGCAGTGCTAGAAAAGGGGGCAACGCTGAAGCTTTCTTT
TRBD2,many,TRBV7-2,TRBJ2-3,CASSSFLREGPDTQYF,TGTGCCAGCAGCTCCTTTTTGCGGGAGGGCCCAGATACGCAGTATTTT
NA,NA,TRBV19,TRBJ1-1,CASSYRQVLVTEAFF,TGTGCCAGTAGTTACCGACAGGTCCTGGTGACTGAAGCTTTCTTT
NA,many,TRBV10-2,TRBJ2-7,CASKDGPTYEQYF,TGCGCCAGCAAGGACGGACCCACCTACGAGCAGTACTTC
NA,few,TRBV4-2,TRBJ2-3,CASSERAGRGDTQYF,TGTGCCAGCAGCGAAAGGGCGGGGCGCGGAGATACGCAGTATTTT
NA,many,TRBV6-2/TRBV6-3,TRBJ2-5,CASSYSPRVPDLNEETQYF,TGTGCCAGCAGTTACTCTCCCCGAGTCCCGGATCTCAACGAAGAGACCCAGTACTTC
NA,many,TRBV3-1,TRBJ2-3,CASTLRGADTQYF,TGTGCCAGCACCTTGAGGGGGGCAGATACGCAGTATTTT
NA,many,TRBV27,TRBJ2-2,CASSLRETGELFF,TGTGCCAGCAGTTTAAGGGAAACCGGGGAGCTGTTTTTT
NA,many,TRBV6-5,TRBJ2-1,CASSLFGAGFYNEQFF,TGTGCCAGCAGTTTGTTTGGAGCCGGCTTCTACAATGAGCAGTTCTTC
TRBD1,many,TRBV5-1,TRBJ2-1,CASSFYRDSYNEQFF,TGCGCCAGCAGCTTCTACCGGGACAGCTACAATGAGCAGTTCTTC
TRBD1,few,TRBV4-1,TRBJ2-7,CASSHIGTGPYEQYF,TGCGCCAGCAGCCACATTGGGACAGGACCCTACGAGCAGTACTTC
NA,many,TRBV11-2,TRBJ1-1,CASSLHWALNTEAFF,TGTGCCAGCAGCTTACATTGGGCCTTGAACACTGAAGCTTTCTTT
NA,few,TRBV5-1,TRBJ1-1,CASSRDGFLNTEAFF,TGCGCCAGCAGCCGAGACGGATTTTTGAACACTGAAGCTTTCTTT
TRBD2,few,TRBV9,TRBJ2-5,CASSAGTSGFGAETQYF,TGTGCCAGCAGCGCCGGGACTAGCGGGTTCGGCGCGGAGACCCAGTACTTC
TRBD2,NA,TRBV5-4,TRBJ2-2,CASSKGLAGPGNTGELFF,TGTGCCAGCAGCAAGGGACTAGCGGGACCCGGGAACACCGGGGAGCTGTTTTTT
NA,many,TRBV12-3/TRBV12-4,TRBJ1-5,CASSTGTSDNQPQHF,TGTGCCAGCAGCACTGGGACGTCTGACAATCAGCCCCAGCATTTT
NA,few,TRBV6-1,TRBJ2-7,CAGPRLGGEYEQYF,TGTGCCGGACCACGCCTCGGAGGAGAGTACGAGCAGTACTTC
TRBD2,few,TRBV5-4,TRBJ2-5,CASSLGPSGGTYQETQYF,TGTGCCAGCAGCTTGGGCCCTAGCGGAGGAACCTACCAAGAGACCCAGTACTTC
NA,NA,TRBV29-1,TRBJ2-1,CSVSPGLSNEQFF,TGCAGCGTTTCTCCGGGACTCAGCAATGAGCAGTTCTTC
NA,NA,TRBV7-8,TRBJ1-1,CASSLASSGDTEAFF,TGTGCCAGCAGCTTAGCGTCGTCAGGGGACACTGAAGCTTTCTTT
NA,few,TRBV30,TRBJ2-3,CAWRISDTQYF,TGTGCCTGGAGGATATCCGATACGCAGTATTTT
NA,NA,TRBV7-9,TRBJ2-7,CASSLVRAPYEQYF,TGTGCCAGCAGCTTAGTGCGGGCGCCCTACGAGCAGTACTTC